One sample yielded the 28 T cell receptor beta chains listed below, sequenced in a study of shared clonotypes between healthy human individuals. Using immunoSEQ multiplex PCR, the repertoire was profiled, and TCRdb retains in-frame clones only, with some absent. The table includes roughly 500,000 clones, about 96% detected once. The source material was naive CD4+ T cells sorted from blood. Subset described: CD45RA+ positively selected. All receptors come from a woman aged 25 to 39 in good health.

The genes are TRBV27 and TRBJ2-7, with 10 bases lining up with TRBD2. This CDR3 region has 15 residues. Germline V CDR1 and CDR2: MNHEY, SMNVEV (reference sequence). Losses at the gene ends were 5 bases for V and 4 bases for J; bases not matched to a gene: 8. CDR3 amino acids: CASSLRAGGYYEQYF. The CDR3 DNA reads TGTGCCAGCAGTCTCCGAGCGGGAGGGTATTACGAGCAGTACTTC.

This clone was detected only once. The rearrangement joins TRBV7-9 to TRBJ2-7; D may be TRBD1 (6 bases). The CDR3 runs 14 residues. Germline CDR1 reads SEHNR; CDR2 reads FQNEAQ (reference sequence). V was clipped by 4 bases and J by 2 bases, with 12 bases between them. DNA of the CDR3: TGTGCCAGCAGCTCGGACAGTGGACCCTACGAGCAGTACTTC. Residues: CASSSDSGPYEQYF.

This clone has a single count. The chain recombines TRBV7-9 with TRBJ2-3; 7 nucleotides line up with TRBD2. V shed 5 bases and J 2 bases; nucleotides not matched to a gene: 7. The CDR3 totals 15 residues. Germline values: CDR1 SEHNR, CDR2 FQNEAQ (reference sequence). The CDR3 DNA follows: TGTGCCAGCAGCCTCAGCGGGATGGCCACAGATACGCAGTATTTT. This translates into CASSLSGMATDTQYF.

The chain links TRBV19 to TRBJ1-4, with D uncertain. The V gene lost 5 bases and the J gene lost 0 bases, with 10 bases spanning the gap. In germline, CDR1 is LNHDA, CDR2 SQIVND (reference sequence). CDR3 size: 15 residues. In DNA form, the CDR3 reads TGTGCCAGTAGTGTCCCAAGTACAACTAATGAAAAACTGTTTTTT. Amino acids: CASSVPSTTNEKLFF.

The rearrangement uses TRBV5-1 and TRBJ1-1; 8 nucleotides agree with TRBD1. The V and J ends lost 0 bases and 0 bases, in that order; junction bases with no gene match: 4. This CDR3 region has 16 residues. Looked up from germline, CDR1 is SGHRS and CDR2 is YFSETQ. The CDR3 loop reads CASSLGRDRMNTEAFF. The CDR3 nucleotides read TGCGCCAGCAGCTTGGGTCGGGACAGGATGAACACTGAAGCTTTCTTT.

This chain joins TRBV19 and TRBJ2-7; 8 nucleotides agree with TRBD2. The CDR3 length is 15 residues. V was pared by 6 bases and J by 2 bases, with 9 bases of the junction left unmatched. Germline V lookup: CDR1 LNHDA, CDR2 SQIVND (reference sequence). CDR3 region: CASSRSAGGAYEQYF. The CDR3 DNA is TGTGCCAGTAGCCGGTCTGCGGGGGGAGCCTACGAGCAGTACTTC. Full variable domain (rest looked up from reference TRBV19 and TRBJ2-7): DGGITQSPKYLFRKEGQNVTLSCEQNLNHDAMYWYRQDPGQGLRLIYYSQIVNDFQKGDIAEGYSVSREKKESFPLTVTSAQKNPTAFYLCASSRSAGGAYEQYFGPGTRLTVT.

This sequence joins TRBV5-4 and TRBJ1-1; D is possibly TRBD1 (5 bases). Trimming left V 4 bases short and J 11 bases short, with 18 bases between. The V gene's germline CDR1 is SGHNT and CDR2 YYREEE (reference sequence). This CDR3 is 13 amino acids long. The CDR3 here is CASSPLGPGAAFF. The CDR3 DNA is TGTGCCAGCAGCCCCCTAGGGCCCGGGGCGGCTTTCTTT.

The chain employs TRBV9 and TRBJ2-7, with a possible D match to TRBD2 (6 bases). Per germline, CDR1 SGDLS and CDR2 YYNGEE. The CDR3 has 16 residues. The V end lost 2 bases, the J end lost 5 bases, and 20 bases lay between the germline ends. This CDR3 is CASSVGPQGREDEQYF. In nucleotides, the CDR3 is TGTGCCAGCAGCGTTGGTCCGCAAGGCAGGGAGGACGAGCAGTACTTC.

V and J are TRBV10-3 and TRBJ1-1; TRBD1 might be the D (5 bases). The CDR3 loop spans 15 amino acids. Germline V gives CDR1 ENHRY, CDR2 SYGVKD. Deletions cut 5 bases from V and 0 bases from J, with 13 bases between. The CDR3 bases are TGTGCCATCAGTCGTCAAGACAGATTGAACACTGAAGCTTTCTTT. The encoded protein is CAISRQDRLNTEAFF.

V usage is TRBV11-2 and J usage is TRBJ2-5; tentative D call: TRBD2 (7 bases). V lost 5 bases and J 5 bases, leaving 21 bases between the germline ends. The CDR3 is 16 amino acids. Germline CDR1 is SGHAT and CDR2 is FQNNGV. As DNA, the CDR3 is TGTGCCAGCAGCCCCATTAGGGGGAGGGCCTTGGAGACCCAGTACTTC. Translating it yields CASSPIRGRALETQYF.

This clone was picked up one time. The chain recombines TRBV19 with TRBJ2-7; D is undetermined. The ends were cut back, 5 bases at V and 0 bases at J, with 14 bases in the middle. Germline V gene lookup returns CDR1 LNHDA and CDR2 SQIVND (reference sequence). The CDR3 is made up of 15 amino acids. CDR3 amino acids: CASSETVLPSYEQYF. The CDR3 nucleotides are TGTGCCAGTAGTGAGACGGTGCTCCCCTCCTACGAGCAGTACTTC.

V gene TRBV27 combines with J gene TRBJ2-1; D unresolved. Trimming took 4 bases from V and 0 from J, leaving 4 bases between them. This CDR3 has 13 amino acids. Germline CDR1 is MNHEY and CDR2 is SMNVEV (reference sequence). This CDR3 reads CASSSFSYNEQFF. CDR3 coding DNA: TGTGCCAGCAGTTCATTCTCCTACAATGAGCAGTTCTTC.

The chain is built from TRBV11-2 and TRBJ2-1; no clear D. The CDR3 length is 13 residues. Trimming removed 0 bases from V and 9 bases from J, with 9 bases in between. The germline V gene encodes CDR1 SGHAT and CDR2 FQNNGV. The CDR3 nucleotides read TGTGCCAGCAGCTTAGAGGCACGAACTGAGCAGTTCTTC. This translates into CASSLEARTEQFF.

The chain links TRBV27 to TRBJ2-7; 7 positions agree with TRBD1. The length of the CDR3 is 15 residues. Germline V gives CDR1 MNHEY, CDR2 SMNVEV (reference sequence). Trimming took 1 base from V and 2 from J; bases not matched to a gene: 5. CDR3 in DNA: TGTGCCAGCAGTTTATTAGGACAGGCAACCTACGAGCAGTACTTC. Translation gives CASSLLGQATYEQYF.

The chain has TRBV6-4 and TRBJ2-3; 7 bases map to TRBD2. The CDR3 is made up of 15 amino acids. From germline, CDR1 is MRHNA and CDR2 SNTAGT. Unmatched junction bases numbered 7, after V lost 4 bases and J lost 3 bases. The CDR3 sequence: CASSVGGSGTDTQYF. For the CDR3, the DNA is TGTGCCAGCAGTGTAGGCGGGAGCGGAACAGATACGCAGTATTTT.

The genes are TRBV11-2 and TRBJ1-3, with TRBD1 identical over 8 bases. CDR1 and CDR2 (germline): SGHAT, FQNNGV. CDR3 length: 18 amino acids. Unmatched junction bases numbered 13, after V lost 5 bases and J lost 1 base. DNA for the CDR3: TGTGCCAGCAGCCTAAACCCTACAGGGGGTTCGTCTGGAAACACCATATATTTT. Its protein product is CASSLNPTGGSSGNTIYF. Drawing the rest from reference TRBV11-2 and TRBJ1-3, the complete variable domain is EAGVAQSPRYKIIEKRQSVAFWCNPISGHATLYWYQQILGQGPKLLIQFQNNGVVDDSQLPKDRFSAERLKGVDSTLKIQPAKLEDSAVYLCASSLNPTGGSSGNTIYFGEGSWLTVV.

The rearrangement links TRBV4-1 to TRBJ1-5; D remains ambiguous. V lost 2 bases and J lost 0, with 8 bases in between. CDR3 length: 15 residues. CDR1 is MGHRA, CDR2 YSYEKL, per germline. DNA for the CDR3: TGCGCCAGCAGCCAATCCGTTAATAGCAATCAGCCCCAGCATTTT. The encoded protein is CASSQSVNSNQPQHF.

The gene calls are TRBV5-1 and TRBJ2-1; possibly TRBD2 for D (5 bases). Per germline, CDR1 SGHRS and CDR2 YFSETQ. Trimming took off 0 bases at V and 1 base at J, with 8 bases between the two ends. The CDR3 contains 15 residues. CDR3 amino acids: CASSLVTGSYNEQFF. The CDR3 nucleotides are TGCGCCAGCAGCTTGGTGACGGGGTCCTACAATGAGCAGTTCTTC.

The chain combines TRBV28 with TRBJ1-2; unclear D gene. The CDR3 runs 11 residues. Germline-derived CDR1 and CDR2 are MDHEN and SYDVKM. V dropped 1 base and J dropped 7 bases, with 4 bases sitting between them. This chain's CDR3 is CASSLLAGYTF. The CDR3, as DNA: TGTGCCAGCAGTTTATTGGCTGGCTACACCTTC.

The V gene is TRBV10-1, the J gene TRBJ2-5; D is unclear. Germline V CDR1 and CDR2: WNHNN, SYGVQD (reference sequence). CDR3 length: 13 amino acids. The V end was cut by 3 bases, the J end by 5 bases, with 10 bases between. For the CDR3, the DNA is TGCGCCAGCAGTGATCACGGGCGGGAGACCCAGTACTTC. This codes for CASSDHGRETQYF.

The chain links TRBV28 to TRBJ1-3; D call uncertain. The germline V gene has CDR1 MDHEN and CDR2 SYDVKM. V was shortened by 11 bases and J by 4 bases, with 15 bases between the two germline ends. This CDR3 has 13 residues. The CDR3 DNA is TGTGCCTGCGTGGCGGTTTGGGGAAACACCATATATTTT. Protein sequence: CACVAVWGNTIYF.

The chain joins TRBV2 to TRBJ1-5; 9 bases line up with TRBD1. The V and J ends lost 7 bases and 4 bases, in that order; junction bases with no gene match: 8. Germline assignment: CDR1 SNHLY and CDR2 FYNNEI. The CDR3 sequence is 15 residues long. CDR3 loop: CASTATGGGNQPQHF. The CDR3, as DNA: TGTGCCAGCACAGCGACAGGGGGAGGAAATCAGCCCCAGCATTTT. Based on the CDR3 plus reference TRBV2 and TRBJ1-5, the full variable domain is EPEVTQTPSHQVTQMGQEVILRCVPISNHLYFYWYRQILGQKVEFLVSFYNNEISEKSEIFDDQFSVERPDGSNFTLKIRSTKLEDSAMYFCASTATGGGNQPQHFGDGTRLSIL.

This clone occurred once. This sequence joins TRBV19 and TRBJ2-1; TRBD1 matches at 12 bases. Germline V gene data show CDR1 as LNHDA and CDR2 as SQIVND (reference sequence). J was trimmed by 8 bases and V by 5 bases; bases with no gene match: 7. The CDR3 has 15 amino acids. For the CDR3, the DNA is TGTGCCAGTAGTGTGGGACAGGGGGCCCGCCATGAGCAGTTCTTC. Protein sequence: CASSVGQGARHEQFF.

The chain carries TRBV5-1 and TRBJ1-2; no reliable D call. Germline V gene data show CDR1 as SGHRS and CDR2 as YFSETQ. This CDR3 comprises 15 residues. The V gene lost 4 bases and the J gene lost 7 bases, with 20 bases spanning the gap. CDR3 DNA: TGCGCCAGCAGCCCCACTCTCCACCTCCCGGGTGGCTACACCTTC. It yields the protein CASSPTLHLPGGYTF.

The V call is TRBV6-6, the J call TRBJ1-5; TRBD1 matches 7 bases. V shed 11 bases and J 4 bases; nucleotides not matched to a gene: 11. CDR3 length: 14 amino acids. Germline lookup yields CDR1 MNHNY and CDR2 SVGAGI (reference sequence). The CDR3 nucleotides read TGTGCCTGTCGGGGCGGGACAGCTAATCAGCCCCAGCATTTT. Amino acid sequence: CACRGGTANQPQHF.

This chain connects TRBV11-3 to TRBJ2-5, with D possibly being TRBD1 or TRBD2 (6 bases each). The CDR3 is 13 amino acids. Trimming pared 3 bases from V and 4 bases from J, leaving 9 bases between. Germline V gives CDR1 SGHNT, CDR2 YENEEA. The DNA for the CDR3 is TGTGCCAGCAGCTTGGGGGGCGGAGAGACCCAGTACTTC. Amino acids: CASSLGGGETQYF. Looking up the rest from reference TRBV11-3 and TRBJ2-5 gives the full variable domain: EAGVVQSPRYKIIEKKQPVAFWCNPISGHNTLYWYLQNLGQGPELLIRYENEEAVDDSQLPKDRFSAERLKGVDSTLKIQPAELGDSAVYLCASSLGGGETQYFGPGTRLLVL.

The rearrangement links TRBV2 to TRBJ1-1, with a possible D match to TRBD1 (6 bases). This CDR3 has 14 residues. V was shortened by 2 bases and J by 3 bases, with 10 bases between the two germline ends. Germline V gives CDR1 SNHLY, CDR2 FYNNEI. The CDR3, as DNA: TGTGCCAGCAGTGAACTGGGGGCGGACACTGAAGCTTTCTTT. Its protein is CASSELGADTEAFF.

CDR3 sequence (DNA): TGTGCCAGCAGTTTTCGGCCTCAGGGCACTGAAGCTTTCTTT. Residues: CASSFRPQGTEAFF. V usage is TRBV28 and J usage is TRBJ1-1, with D tentatively TRBD1 (5 bases). V was cut by 3 bases and J by 4 bases, with 12 bases left in between. CDR1 and CDR2 from the germline V gene are MDHEN and SYDVKM. The CDR3 length is 14 residues. Variable domain in full (rest from reference TRBV28 and TRBJ1-1): DVKVTQSSRYLVKRTGEKVFLECVQDMDHENMFWYRQDPGLGLRLIYFSYDVKMKEKGDIPEGYSVSREKKERFSLILESASTNQTSMYLCASSFRPQGTEAFFGQGTRLTVV.